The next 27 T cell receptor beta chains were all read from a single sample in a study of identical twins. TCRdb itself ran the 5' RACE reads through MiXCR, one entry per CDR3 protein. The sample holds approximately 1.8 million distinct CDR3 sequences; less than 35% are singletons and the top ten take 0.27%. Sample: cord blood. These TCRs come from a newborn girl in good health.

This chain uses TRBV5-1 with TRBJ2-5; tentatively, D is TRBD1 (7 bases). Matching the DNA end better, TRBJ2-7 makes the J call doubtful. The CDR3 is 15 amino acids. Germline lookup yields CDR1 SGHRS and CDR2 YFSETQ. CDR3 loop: CASSYSRQGLYEQYF. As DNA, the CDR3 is TGCGCCAGCAGCTATTCCCGACAGGGACTCTACGAGCAGTACTTC.

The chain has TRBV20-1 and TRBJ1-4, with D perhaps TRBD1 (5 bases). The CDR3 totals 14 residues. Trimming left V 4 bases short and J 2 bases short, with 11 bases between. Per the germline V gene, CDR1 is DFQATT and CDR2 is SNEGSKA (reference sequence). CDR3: CSAMRDFTNEKLFF. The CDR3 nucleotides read TGCAGTGCTATGAGGGACTTTACTAATGAAAAACTGTTTTTT.

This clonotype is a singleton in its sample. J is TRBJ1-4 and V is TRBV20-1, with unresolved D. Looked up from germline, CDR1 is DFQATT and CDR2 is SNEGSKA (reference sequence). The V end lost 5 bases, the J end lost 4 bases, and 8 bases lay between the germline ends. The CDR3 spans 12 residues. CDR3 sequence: CSALRGNEKLFF. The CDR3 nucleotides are TGCAGTGCTTTGCGGGGTAATGAAAAACTGTTTTTT.

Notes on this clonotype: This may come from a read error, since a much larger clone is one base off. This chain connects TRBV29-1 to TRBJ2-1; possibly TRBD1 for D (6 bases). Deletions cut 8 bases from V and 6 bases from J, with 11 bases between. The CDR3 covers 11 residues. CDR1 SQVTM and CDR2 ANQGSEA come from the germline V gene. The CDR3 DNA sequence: TGCAGCTTCTTCAGGGGCAATGAGCAGTTCTTC. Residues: CSFFRGNEQFF.

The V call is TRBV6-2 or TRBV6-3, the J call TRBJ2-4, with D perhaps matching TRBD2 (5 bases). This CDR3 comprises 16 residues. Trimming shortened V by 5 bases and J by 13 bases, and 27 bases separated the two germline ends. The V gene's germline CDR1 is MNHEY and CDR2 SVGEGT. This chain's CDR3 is CASSPGRGLSYNEQYF. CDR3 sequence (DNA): TGTGCCAGCAGTCCGGGCCGAGGACTGAGTTACAATGAGCAGTACTTC.

The DNA of the CDR3 is TGTGCCAGCAGTCCAACGACAGGGAGACAGCCCCAGCATTTT. This codes for CASSPTTGRQPQHF. The chain couples TRBV27 to TRBJ1-5, with TRBD1 identical over 7 bases. With V trimmed by 5 bases and J by 7 bases, 8 bases remained unmatched. CDR3 length: 14 amino acids. The germline V gene encodes CDR1 MNHEY and CDR2 SMNVEV (reference sequence).

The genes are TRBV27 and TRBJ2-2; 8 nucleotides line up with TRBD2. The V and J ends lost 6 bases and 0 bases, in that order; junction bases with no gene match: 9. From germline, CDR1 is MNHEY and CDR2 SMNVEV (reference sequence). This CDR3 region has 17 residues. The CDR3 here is CASSLPPLAANTGELFF. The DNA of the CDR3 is TGTGCCAGCAGCTTGCCCCCACTAGCGGCGAACACCGGGGAGCTGTTTTTT.

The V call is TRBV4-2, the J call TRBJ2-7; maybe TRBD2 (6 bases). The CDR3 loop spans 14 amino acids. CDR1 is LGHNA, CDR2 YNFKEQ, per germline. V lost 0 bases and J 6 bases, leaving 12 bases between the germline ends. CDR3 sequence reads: CASSQDGGSREQYF. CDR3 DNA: TGTGCCAGCAGCCAAGATGGGGGGAGCCGCGAGCAGTACTTC.

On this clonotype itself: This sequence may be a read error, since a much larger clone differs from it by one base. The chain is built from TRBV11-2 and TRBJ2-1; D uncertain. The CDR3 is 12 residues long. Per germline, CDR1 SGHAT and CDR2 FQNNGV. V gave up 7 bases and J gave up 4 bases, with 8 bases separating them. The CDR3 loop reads CASTPIYNEQFF. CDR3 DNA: TGTGCCAGCACCCCCATTTACAATGAGCAGTTCTTC. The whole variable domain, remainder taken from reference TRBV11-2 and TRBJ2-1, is EAGVAQSPRYKIIEKRQSVAFWCNPISGHATLYWYQQILGQGPKLLIQFQNNGVVDDSQLPKDRFSAERLKGVDSTLKIQPAKLEDSAVYLCASTPIYNEQFFGPGTRLTVL.

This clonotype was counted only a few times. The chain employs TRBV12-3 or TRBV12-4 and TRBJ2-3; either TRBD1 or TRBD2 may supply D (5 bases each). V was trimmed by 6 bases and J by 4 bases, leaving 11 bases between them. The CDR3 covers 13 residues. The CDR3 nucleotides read TGTGCCAGCAGGGGGGTGGTGGCAGATACGCAGTATTTT. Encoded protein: CASRGVVADTQYF.

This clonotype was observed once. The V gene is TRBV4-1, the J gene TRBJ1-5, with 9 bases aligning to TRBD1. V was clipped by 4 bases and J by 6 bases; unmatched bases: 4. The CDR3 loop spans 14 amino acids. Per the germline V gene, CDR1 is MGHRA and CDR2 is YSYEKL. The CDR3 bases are TGCGCCAGCAGCCTATCGACAGGGGGTCAGCCCCAGCATTTT. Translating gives CASSLSTGGQPQHF.

The CDR3 here is CAISGKGGLVYGYTF. The CDR3 DNA sequence: TGTGCCATCAGTGGCAAAGGAGGGCTCGTCTATGGCTACACCTTC. The chain employs TRBV10-3 and TRBJ1-2, with D unclear. The CDR3 is 15 amino acids. Trimming shortened V by 4 bases and J by 4 bases, and 16 bases separated the two germline ends. From germline, CDR1 is ENHRY and CDR2 SYGVKD.

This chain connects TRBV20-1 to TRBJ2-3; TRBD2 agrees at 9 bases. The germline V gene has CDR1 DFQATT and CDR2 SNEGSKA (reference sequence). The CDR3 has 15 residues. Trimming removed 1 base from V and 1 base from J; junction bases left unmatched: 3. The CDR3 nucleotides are TGCAGTGCTAGAGCTAGCGGGGCCGGCACAGATACGCAGTATTTT. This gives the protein CSARASGAGTDTQYF.

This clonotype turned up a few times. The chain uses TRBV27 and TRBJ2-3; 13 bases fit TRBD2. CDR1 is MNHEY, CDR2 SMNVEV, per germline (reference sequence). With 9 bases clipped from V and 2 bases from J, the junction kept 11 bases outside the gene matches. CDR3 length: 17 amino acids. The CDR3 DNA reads TGTGCCAGGAATACTAGCGGGAGGGACCGGCCCACAGATACGCAGTATTTT. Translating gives CARNTSGRDRPTDTQYF.

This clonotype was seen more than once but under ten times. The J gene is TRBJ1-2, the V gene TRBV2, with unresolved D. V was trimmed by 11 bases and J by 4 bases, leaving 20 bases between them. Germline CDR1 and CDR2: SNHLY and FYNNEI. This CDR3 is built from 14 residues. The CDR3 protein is CAPTVSARGYGYTF. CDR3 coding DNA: TGTGCCCCCACGGTCAGCGCCCGGGGCTATGGCTACACCTTC.

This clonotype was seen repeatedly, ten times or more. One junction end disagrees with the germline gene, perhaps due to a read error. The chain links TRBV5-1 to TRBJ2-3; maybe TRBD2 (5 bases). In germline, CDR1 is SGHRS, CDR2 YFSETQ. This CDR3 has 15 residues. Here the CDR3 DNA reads TGTGCCAGCAGCTTAAAACGGGGAAGCACAGATACGCAGTATTTT. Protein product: CASSLKRGSTDTQYF.

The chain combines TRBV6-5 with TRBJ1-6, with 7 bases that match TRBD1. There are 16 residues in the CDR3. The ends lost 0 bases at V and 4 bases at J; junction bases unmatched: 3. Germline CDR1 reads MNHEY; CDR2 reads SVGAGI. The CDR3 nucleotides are TGTGCCAGCAGTTACTCCCGGGACAGTTATAATTCACCCCTCCACTTT. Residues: CASSYSRDSYNSPLHF.

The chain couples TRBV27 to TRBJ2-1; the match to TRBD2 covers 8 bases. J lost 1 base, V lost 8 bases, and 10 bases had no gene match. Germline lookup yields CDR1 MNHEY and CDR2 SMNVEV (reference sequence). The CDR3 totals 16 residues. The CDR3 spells CASRKPRGGSYNEQFF. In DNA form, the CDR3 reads TGTGCCAGCCGGAAACCCCGGGGGGGTTCCTACAATGAGCAGTTCTTC.

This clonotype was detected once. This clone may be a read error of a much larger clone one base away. CDR3 sequence (DNA): TGTGCCAGCAGTTACTCCCGGGGTGGACGAGAGACCCAGTACTTC. Protein: CASSYSRGGRETQYF. The V and J genes are TRBV6-6 and TRBJ2-5, with D perhaps matching TRBD2 (5 bases). The V end lost 0 bases, the J end lost 4 bases, and 12 bases lay between the germline ends. The CDR3 length is 15 residues. Germline-derived CDR1 and CDR2 are MNHNY and SVGAGI (reference sequence).

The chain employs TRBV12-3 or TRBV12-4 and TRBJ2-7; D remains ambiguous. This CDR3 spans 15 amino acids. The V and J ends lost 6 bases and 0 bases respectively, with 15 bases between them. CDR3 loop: CASRLATTSSYEQYF. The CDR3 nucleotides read TGTGCCAGCAGACTGGCGACGACGAGCTCCTACGAGCAGTACTTC.

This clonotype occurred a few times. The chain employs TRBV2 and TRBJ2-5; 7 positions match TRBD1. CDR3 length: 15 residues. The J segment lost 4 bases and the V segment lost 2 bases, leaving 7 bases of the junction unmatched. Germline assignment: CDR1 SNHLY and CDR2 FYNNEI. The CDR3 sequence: CASSESRDRGETQYF. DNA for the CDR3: TGTGCCAGCAGTGAATCCCGGGACAGAGGAGAGACCCAGTACTTC.

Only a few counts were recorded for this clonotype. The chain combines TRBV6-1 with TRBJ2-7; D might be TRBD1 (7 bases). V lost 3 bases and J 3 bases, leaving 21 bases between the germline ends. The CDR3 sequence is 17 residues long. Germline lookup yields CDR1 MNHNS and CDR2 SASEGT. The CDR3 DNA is TGTGCCAGCAGTGATCATCCCGGGACAGCGGGTTTCTACGAGCAGTACTTC. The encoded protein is CASSDHPGTAGFYEQYF.

CDR3: CSAKDRGPYEQYF. The CDR3 DNA reads TGCAGTGCTAAGGACAGGGGGCCCTACGAGCAGTACTTC. V usage is TRBV20-1 and J usage is TRBJ2-7, with 11 bases aligning to TRBD1. V was pared by 4 bases and J by 2 bases, with 1 base of the junction left unmatched. CDR3 length equals 13 residues. CDR1 and CDR2 from the germline V gene are DFQATT and SNEGSKA (reference sequence).

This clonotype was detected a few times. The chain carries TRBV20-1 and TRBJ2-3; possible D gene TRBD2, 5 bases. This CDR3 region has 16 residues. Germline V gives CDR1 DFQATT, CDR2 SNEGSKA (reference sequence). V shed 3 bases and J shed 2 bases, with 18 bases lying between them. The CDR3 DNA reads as TGCAGTGCTAGGAGGGCCCCCTCCCGGACCACAGATACGCAGTATTTT. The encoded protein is CSARRAPSRTTDTQYF.

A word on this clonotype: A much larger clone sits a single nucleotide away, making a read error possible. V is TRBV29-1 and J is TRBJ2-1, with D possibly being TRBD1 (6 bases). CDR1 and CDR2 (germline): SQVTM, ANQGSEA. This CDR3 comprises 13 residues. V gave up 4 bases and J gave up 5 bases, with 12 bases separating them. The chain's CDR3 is CSVVDRMDNEQFF. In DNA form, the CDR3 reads TGCAGCGTTGTAGACAGGATGGACAATGAGCAGTTCTTC.

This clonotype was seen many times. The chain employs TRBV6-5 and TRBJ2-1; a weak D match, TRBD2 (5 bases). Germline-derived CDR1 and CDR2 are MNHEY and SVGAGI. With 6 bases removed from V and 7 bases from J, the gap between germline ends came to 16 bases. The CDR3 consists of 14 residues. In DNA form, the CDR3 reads TGTGCCAGCAGCCACGGGCCGGGGTTAAATGAGCAGTTCTTC. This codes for CASSHGPGLNEQFF.

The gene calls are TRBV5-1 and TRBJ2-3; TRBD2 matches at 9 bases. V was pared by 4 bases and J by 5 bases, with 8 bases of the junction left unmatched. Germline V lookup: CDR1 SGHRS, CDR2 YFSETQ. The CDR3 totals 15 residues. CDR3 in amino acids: CASSIAAGGGDTQYF. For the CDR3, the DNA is TGCGCCAGCAGCATCGCAGCGGGGGGTGGAGATACGCAGTATTTT.